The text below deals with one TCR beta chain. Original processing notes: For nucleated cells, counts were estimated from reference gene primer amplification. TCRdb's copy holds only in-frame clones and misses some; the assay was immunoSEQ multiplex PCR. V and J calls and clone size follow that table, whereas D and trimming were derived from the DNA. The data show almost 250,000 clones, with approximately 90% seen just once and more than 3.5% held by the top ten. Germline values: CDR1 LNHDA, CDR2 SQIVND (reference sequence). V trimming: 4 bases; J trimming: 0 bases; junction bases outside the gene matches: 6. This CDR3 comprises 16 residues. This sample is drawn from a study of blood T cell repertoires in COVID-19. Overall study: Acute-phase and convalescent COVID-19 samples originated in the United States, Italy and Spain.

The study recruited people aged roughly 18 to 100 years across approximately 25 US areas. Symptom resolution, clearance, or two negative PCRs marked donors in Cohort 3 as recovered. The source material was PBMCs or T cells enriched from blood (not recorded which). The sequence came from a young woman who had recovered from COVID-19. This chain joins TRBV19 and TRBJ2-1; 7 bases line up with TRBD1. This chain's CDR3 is CASSTTGVSSYNEQFF. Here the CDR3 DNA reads TGTGCCAGTAGTACCACAGGGGTCAGCTCCTACAATGAGCAGTTCTTC.